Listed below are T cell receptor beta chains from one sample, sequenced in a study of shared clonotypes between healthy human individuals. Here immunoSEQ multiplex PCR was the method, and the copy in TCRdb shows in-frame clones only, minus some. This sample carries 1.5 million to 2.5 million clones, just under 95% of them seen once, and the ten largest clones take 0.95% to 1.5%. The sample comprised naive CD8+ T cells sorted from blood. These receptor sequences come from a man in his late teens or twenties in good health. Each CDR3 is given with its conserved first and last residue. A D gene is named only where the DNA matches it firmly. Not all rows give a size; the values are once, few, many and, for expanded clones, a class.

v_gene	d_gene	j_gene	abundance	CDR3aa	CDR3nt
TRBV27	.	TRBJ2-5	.	CASSPRGVQETQYF	TGTGCCAGCAGTCCCAGGGGGGTTCAAGAGACCCAGTACTTC
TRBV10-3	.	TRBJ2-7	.	CAISVKGNYEQYF	TGTGCCATCAGTGTTAAAGGGAACTACGAGCAGTACTTC
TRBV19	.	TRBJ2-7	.	CASSIVPGRGYEQYF	TGTGCCAGTAGTATTGTCCCAGGGCGCGGCTACGAGCAGTACTTC
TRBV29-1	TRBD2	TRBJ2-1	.	CSVRTSGLYNEQFF	TGCAGCGTTAGGACTAGCGGCTTATACAATGAGCAGTTCTTC
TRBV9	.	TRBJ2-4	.	CASSVVEGDIQYF	TGTGCCAGCAGCGTAGTTGAGGGGGACATTCAGTACTTC
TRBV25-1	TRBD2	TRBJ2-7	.	CASQRGSYEQYF	TGTGCCAGCCAGCGGGGGTCCTACGAGCAGTACTTC
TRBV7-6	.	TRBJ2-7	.	CASSQDTTYEQYF	TGTGCCAGCAGCCAAGACACGACCTACGAGCAGTACTTC
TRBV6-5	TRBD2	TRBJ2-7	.	CASSPSGRADEQYF	TGTGCCAGCAGTCCGAGCGGGAGGGCCGACGAGCAGTACTTC
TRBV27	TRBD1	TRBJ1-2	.	CASSLSRSGTGVYGYTF	TGTGCCAGCAGTTTATCTAGATCCGGGACAGGGGTTTATGGCTACACCTTC
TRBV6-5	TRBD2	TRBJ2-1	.	CASSYALAGVGNEQFF	TGTGCCAGCAGTTACGCCCTAGCGGGAGTAGGCAATGAGCAGTTCTTC
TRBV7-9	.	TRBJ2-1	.	CASSLAEAGLIYNEQFF	TGTGCCAGCAGCTTAGCGGAGGCAGGTCTTATTTACAATGAGCAGTTCTTC
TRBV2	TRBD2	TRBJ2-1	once	CASSHTTSGRSQDEQFF	TGTGCCAGCAGTCACACGACTAGCGGGAGGTCCCAAGATGAGCAGTTCTTC
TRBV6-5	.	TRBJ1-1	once	CASRLIESVNTEAFF	TGTGCCAGCAGGCTAATCGAATCGGTGAACACTGAAGCTTTCTTT
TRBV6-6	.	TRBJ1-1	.	CASNLRVIGTGEEAFF	TGTGCCAGCAACCTACGGGTAATCGGGACCGGTGAGGAAGCTTTCTTT
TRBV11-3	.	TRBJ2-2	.	CASSSYNENTGELFF	TGTGCCAGCAGCTCCTACAACGAGAACACCGGGGAGCTGTTTTTT
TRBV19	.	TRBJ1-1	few	CASSIFTGPIGNTEAFF	TGTGCCAGTAGTATTTTTACAGGACCCATCGGGAACACTGAAGCTTTCTTT
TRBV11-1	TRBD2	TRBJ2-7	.	CASSLGGTSTYEQYF	TGTGCCAGCAGCTTAGGGGGGACTAGCACCTACGAGCAGTACTTC
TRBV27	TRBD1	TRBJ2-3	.	CASSYSGQSTDTQYF	TGTGCCAGCAGCTACTCGGGACAGAGCACAGATACGCAGTATTTT
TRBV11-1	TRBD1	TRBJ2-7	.	CASSLATGIHEQYF	TGTGCCAGCAGCTTAGCGACAGGGATCCACGAGCAGTACTTC
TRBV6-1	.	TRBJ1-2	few	CASSEAIKGFNYGYTF	TGTGCCAGCAGTGAAGCGATTAAGGGGTTTAACTATGGCTACACCTTC
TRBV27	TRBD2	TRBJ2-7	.	CASSLLPTSGAYEQYF	TGTGCCAGCAGTTTATTGCCGACTAGCGGGGCCTACGAGCAGTACTTC
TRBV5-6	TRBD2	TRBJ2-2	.	CASSLDGRGDTGELFF	TGTGCCAGCAGCTTGGACGGGCGGGGGGACACCGGGGAGCTGTTTTTT
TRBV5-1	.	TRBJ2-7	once	CASSLVSGYEQYF	TGCGCCAGCAGCTTGGTCTCAGGTTACGAGCAGTACTTC
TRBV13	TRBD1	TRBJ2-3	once	CASSPQGNPTDTQYF	TGTGCCAGCAGCCCACAGGGGAATCCCACAGATACGCAGTATTTT
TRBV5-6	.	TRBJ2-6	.	CASSRGSSSGANVLTF	TGTGCCAGCAGCCGGGGTTCGAGCTCTGGGGCCAACGTCCTGACTTTC